This entry lists 10 T cell receptor beta chains sequenced from one sample in a study of blood T cells in healthy people across ages. A second PCR of about 6 to 12 cycles used a sample-barcoded 5' primer and a J-beta primer mix. TCRdb used MiXCR to reprocess the 5' RACE reads, holding one entry per CDR3 protein. The sample has about 650,000 distinct CDR3 sequences, about 30% seen once. What was sequenced was blood. Receptors originate from a woman aged 80 or over in good health.

The chain recombines TRBV20-1 with TRBJ2-2; D is perhaps TRBD1 (5 bases). The V gene's germline CDR1 is DFQATT and CDR2 SNEGSKA (reference sequence). The CDR3 length is 14 residues. Trimming took off 0 bases at V and 2 bases at J, with 7 bases between the two ends. The CDR3 sequence: CSARDQGNTGELFF. DNA of the CDR3: TGCAGTGCTAGAGATCAGGGAAACACCGGGGAGCTGTTTTTT.

At least ten counts were recorded for this clonotype. The rearrangement joins TRBV6-1 to TRBJ2-7; D call uncertain. Germline V lookup: CDR1 MNHNS, CDR2 SASEGT. V was cut by 8 bases and J by 6 bases, with 11 bases left in between. The CDR3 length is 11 residues. The CDR3 DNA follows: TGTGCCAGCCTCAGGCATCGCGAGCAGTACTTC. This gives the protein CASLRHREQYF.

The rearrangement uses TRBV5-1 and TRBJ2-3, with D perhaps given as TRBD1 or TRBD2 (5 bases each). Germline-derived CDR1 and CDR2 are SGHRS and YFSETQ. This CDR3 contains 14 residues. V shed 2 bases and J shed 4 bases, with 11 bases lying between them. The CDR3 here is CASSFLGTADTQYF. As DNA, the CDR3 is TGCGCCAGCAGCTTTTTGGGGACGGCAGATACGCAGTATTTT.

This clonotype was counted only a few times. A junction boundary mismatches the germline segment, possibly from a read error. The chain uses TRBV5-6 and TRBJ2-1; 10 bases map to TRBD2. Germline CDR1 is SGHDT and CDR2 is YYEEEE. This CDR3 is built from 16 residues. The CDR3 loop reads CASGFGSGGAYNEQFF. The DNA of the CDR3 is TGTGCCAGCGGCTTCGGAAGCGGGGGGGCATACAATGAGCAGTTCTTC.

This clonotype was picked up many times. The gene calls are TRBV4-3 and TRBJ1-1, with D unresolved. Germline V gene data show CDR1 as LGHNA and CDR2 as YSLEER. Trimming removed 1 base from V and 5 bases from J, with 8 bases in between. This CDR3 is 13 amino acids long. The CDR3 region is CASSQGFGTEAFF. CDR3 bases: TGCGCCAGCAGCCAAGGGTTTGGAACTGAAGCTTTCTTT.

This clonotype has at least ten counts. The rearrangement joins TRBV28 to TRBJ1-2; TRBD1 matches 8 bases. This CDR3 has 12 residues. CDR1 is MDHEN, CDR2 SYDVKM, per germline. V was pared by 8 bases and J by 5 bases, with 4 bases of the junction left unmatched. CDR3 sequence (DNA): TGTGCCAGCCGACAGGGGAGTTATGGCTACACCTTC. Translating it yields CASRQGSYGYTF.

This clonotype was picked up many times. The rearrangement uses TRBV2 and TRBJ1-5; no clear D gene. Between the trimmed V and J ends, which lost 11 bases and 2 bases, there was a span of 16 bases. The CDR3 runs to 14 residues. Germline loops: CDR1 SNHLY, CDR2 FYNNEI. The CDR3 DNA reads as TGTGCCTCGGAATCGGTTCAGGGCAATCAGCCCCAGCATTTT. This gives the protein CASESVQGNQPQHF.

This clonotype has just one count. The rearrangement joins TRBV20-1 to TRBJ2-5; D is perhaps TRBD2 (6 bases). The J call may not be correct, given that the DNA end is closer to TRBJ2-7. The CDR3 has 13 residues. Germline V gene sequence: CDR1 DFQATT, CDR2 SNEGSKA (reference sequence). CDR3 residues: CSASPSVMNEQYF. CDR3 DNA: TGCAGTGCTAGCCCTAGCGTAATGAACGAGCAGTACTTC.

At least ten counts were recorded for this clonotype. The CDR3 coding sequence is TGTGCCAGCAGTCGGGGGCGAAAGTTCTTC. The encoded protein is CASSRGRKFF. V and J are TRBV12-3 or TRBV12-4 and TRBJ2-1; D possibly matches TRBD1 or TRBD2 (6 bases each). V was pared by 5 bases and J by 14 bases, with 10 bases between. This CDR3 is 10 amino acids long.

This clonotype has a count of ten or more. The rearrangement uses TRBV7-2 and TRBJ2-1; 10 positions match TRBD2. Germline V gene data show CDR1 as SGHTA and CDR2 as FQGNSA. V was pared by 5 bases and J by 5 bases, with 6 bases of the junction left unmatched. CDR3 length: 15 amino acids. CDR3 loop: CASSKSGGGHNEQFF. In DNA form, the CDR3 reads TGTGCCAGCAGCAAAAGCGGGGGGGGTCACAATGAGCAGTTCTTC.